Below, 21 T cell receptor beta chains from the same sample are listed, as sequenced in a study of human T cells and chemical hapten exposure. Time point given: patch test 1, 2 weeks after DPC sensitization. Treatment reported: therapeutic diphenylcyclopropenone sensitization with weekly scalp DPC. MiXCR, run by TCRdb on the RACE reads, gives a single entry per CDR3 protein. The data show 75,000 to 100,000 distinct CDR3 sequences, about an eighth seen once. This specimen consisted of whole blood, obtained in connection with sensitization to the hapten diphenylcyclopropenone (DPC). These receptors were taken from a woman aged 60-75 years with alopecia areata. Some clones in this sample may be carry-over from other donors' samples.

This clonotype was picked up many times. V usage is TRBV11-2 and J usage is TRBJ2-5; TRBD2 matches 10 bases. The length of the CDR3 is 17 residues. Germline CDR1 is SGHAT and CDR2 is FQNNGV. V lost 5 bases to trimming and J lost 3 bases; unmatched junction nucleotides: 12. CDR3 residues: CASSTGALAGDEETQYF. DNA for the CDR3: TGTGCCAGCAGCACCGGGGCTCTAGCGGGGGACGAAGAGACCCAGTACTTC.

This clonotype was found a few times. The chain's CDR3 is CASSYSKKLAGGSSYNEQFF. As DNA, the CDR3 is TGTGCCAGCAGTTACTCGAAGAAACTAGCGGGGGGGAGCTCCTACAATGAGCAGTTCTTC. The rearrangement joins TRBV6-5 to TRBJ2-1; 13 positions agree with TRBD2. Per the germline V gene, CDR1 is MNHEY and CDR2 is SVGAGI. J lost 0 bases, V lost 0 bases, and 8 bases had no gene match. There are 20 residues in the CDR3.

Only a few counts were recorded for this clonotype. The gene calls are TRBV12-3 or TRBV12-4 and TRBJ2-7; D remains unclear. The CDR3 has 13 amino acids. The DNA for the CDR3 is TGTGCAGTTACAGAAGAGTTGACTGACGAGCAGTACTTC. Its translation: CAVTEELTDEQYF.

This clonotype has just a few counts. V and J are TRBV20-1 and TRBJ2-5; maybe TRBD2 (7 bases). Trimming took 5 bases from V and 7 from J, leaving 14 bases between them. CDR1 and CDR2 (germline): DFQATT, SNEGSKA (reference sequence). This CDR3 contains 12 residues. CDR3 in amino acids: CSAPGGPGTQYF. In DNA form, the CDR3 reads TGCAGTGCTCCCGGGGGGCCGGGGACCCAGTACTTC.

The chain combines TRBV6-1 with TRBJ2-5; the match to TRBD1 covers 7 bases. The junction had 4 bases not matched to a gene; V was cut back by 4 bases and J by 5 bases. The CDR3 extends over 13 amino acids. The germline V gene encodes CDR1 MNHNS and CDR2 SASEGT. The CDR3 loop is CASSGTGEETQYF. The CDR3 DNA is TGTGCCAGCAGTGGTACAGGGGAGGAGACCCAGTACTTC.

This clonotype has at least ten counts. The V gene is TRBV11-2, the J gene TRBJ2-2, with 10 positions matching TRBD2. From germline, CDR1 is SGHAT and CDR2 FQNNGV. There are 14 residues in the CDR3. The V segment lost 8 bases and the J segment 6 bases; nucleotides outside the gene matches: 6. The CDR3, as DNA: TGTGCCAGCGGCGGGACTAGCGAGGCCGGGGAGCTGTTTTTT. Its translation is CASGGTSEAGELFF.

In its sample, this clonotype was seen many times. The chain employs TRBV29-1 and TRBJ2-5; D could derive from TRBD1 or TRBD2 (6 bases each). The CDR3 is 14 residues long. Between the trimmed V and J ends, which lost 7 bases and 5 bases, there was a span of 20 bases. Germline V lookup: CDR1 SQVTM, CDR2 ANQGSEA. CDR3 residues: CSARGGGLWETQYF. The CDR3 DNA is TGCAGCGCTAGAGGTGGGGGGCTATGGGAGACCCAGTACTTC. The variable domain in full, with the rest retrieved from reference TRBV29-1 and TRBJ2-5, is SAVISQKPSRDICQRGTSLTIQCQVDSQVTMMFWYRQQPGQSLTLIATANQGSEATYESGFVIDKFPISRPNLTFSTLTVSNMSPEDSSIYLCSARGGGLWETQYFGPGTRLLVL.

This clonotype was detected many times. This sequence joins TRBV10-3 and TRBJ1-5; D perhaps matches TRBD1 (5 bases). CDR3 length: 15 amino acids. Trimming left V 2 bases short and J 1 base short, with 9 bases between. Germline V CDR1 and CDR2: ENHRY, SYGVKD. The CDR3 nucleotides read TGTGCCATCAGTGAGCGTGAGGGGAGCAATCAGCCCCAGCATTTT. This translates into CAISEREGSNQPQHF.

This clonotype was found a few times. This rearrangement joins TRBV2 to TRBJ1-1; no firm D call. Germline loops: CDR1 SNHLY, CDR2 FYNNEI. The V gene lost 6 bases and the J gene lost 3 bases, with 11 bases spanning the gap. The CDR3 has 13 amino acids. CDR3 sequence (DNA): TGTGCCAGCAGCCCTAGACACGACACTGAAGCTTTCTTT. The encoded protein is CASSPRHDTEAFF.

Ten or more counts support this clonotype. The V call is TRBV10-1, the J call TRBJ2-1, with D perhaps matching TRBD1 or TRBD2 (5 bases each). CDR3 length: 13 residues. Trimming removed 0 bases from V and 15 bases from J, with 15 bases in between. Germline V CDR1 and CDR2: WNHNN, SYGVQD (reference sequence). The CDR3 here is CASSESLGAAGFF. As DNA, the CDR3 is TGCGCCAGCAGTGAGTCACTCGGGGCGGCCGGGTTCTTC.

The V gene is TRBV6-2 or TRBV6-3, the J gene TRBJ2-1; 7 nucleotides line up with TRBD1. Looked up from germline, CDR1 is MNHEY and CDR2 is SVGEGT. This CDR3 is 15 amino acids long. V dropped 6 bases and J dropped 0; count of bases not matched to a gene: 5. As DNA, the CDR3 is TGTGCCAGCAGGCAGACAGGGAGCTCCTACAATGAGCAGTTCTTC. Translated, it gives CASRQTGSSYNEQFF.

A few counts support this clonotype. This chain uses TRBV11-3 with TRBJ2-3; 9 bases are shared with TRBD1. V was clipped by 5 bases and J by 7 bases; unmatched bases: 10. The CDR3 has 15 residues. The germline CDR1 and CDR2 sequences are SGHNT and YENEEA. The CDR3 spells CASSRDSGTGNTQYF. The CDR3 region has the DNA TGTGCCAGCAGCCGCGATTCCGGGACAGGGAATACGCAGTATTTT.

The CDR3 loop is CASSFVHGYSGNTIYF. For the CDR3, the DNA is TGTGCCAGCAGCTTTGTCCACGGCTACTCTGGAAACACCATATATTTT. The chain combines TRBV7-2 with TRBJ1-3; D remains ambiguous. Germline loops: CDR1 SGHTA, CDR2 FQGNSA. The CDR3 totals 16 residues. The germline V and J ends were trimmed by 3 bases and 0 bases, with 12 bases remaining between them.

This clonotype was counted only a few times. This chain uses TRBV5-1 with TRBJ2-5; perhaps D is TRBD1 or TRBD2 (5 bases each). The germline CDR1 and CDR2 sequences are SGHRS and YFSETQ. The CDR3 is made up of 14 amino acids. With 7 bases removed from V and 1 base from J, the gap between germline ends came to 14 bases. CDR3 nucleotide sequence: TGCGCCAGCGGGGACGGAGCACGCCAAGAGACCCAGTACTTC. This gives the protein CASGDGARQETQYF.

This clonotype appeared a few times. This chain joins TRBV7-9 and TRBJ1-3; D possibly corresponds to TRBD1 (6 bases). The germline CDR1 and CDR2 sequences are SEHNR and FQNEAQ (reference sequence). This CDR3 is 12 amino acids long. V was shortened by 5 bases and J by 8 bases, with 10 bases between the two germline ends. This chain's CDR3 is CASSRQVDTIYF. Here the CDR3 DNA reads TGTGCCAGCAGCCGACAGGTGGACACCATATATTTT.

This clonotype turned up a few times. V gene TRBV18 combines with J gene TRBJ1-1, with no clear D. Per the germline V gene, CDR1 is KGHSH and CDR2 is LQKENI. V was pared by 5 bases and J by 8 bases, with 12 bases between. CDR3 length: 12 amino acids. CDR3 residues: CASSLQDREAFF. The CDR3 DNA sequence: TGTGCCAGCTCATTACAAGATAGGGAAGCTTTCTTT.

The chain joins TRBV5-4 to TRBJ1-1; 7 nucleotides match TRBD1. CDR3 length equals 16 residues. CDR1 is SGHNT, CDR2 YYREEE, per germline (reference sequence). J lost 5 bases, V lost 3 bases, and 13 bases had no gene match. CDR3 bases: TGTGCCAGCAGCTCTAGATGGAGGGGGCAAGAAACTGAAGCTTTCTTT. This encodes CASSSRWRGQETEAFF.

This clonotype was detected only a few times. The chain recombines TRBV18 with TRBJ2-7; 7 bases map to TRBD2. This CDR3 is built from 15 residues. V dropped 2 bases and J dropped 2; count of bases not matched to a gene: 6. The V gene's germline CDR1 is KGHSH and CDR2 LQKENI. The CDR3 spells CASSPTGGRPYEQYF. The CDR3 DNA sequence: TGTGCCAGCTCACCAACGGGGGGTCGCCCCTACGAGCAGTACTTC. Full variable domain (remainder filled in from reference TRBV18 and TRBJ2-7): NAGVMQNPRHLVRRRGQEARLRCSPMKGHSHVYWYRQLPEEGLKFMVYLQKENIIDESGMPKERFSAEFPKEGPSILRIQQVVRGDSAAYFCASSPTGGRPYEQYFGPGTRLTVT.

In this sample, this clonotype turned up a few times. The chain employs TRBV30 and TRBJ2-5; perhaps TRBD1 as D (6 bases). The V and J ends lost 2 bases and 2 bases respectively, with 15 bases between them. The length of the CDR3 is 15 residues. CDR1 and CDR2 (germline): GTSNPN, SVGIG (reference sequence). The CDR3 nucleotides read TGTGCCTGGAGTACCGGGACAACTTCTCAAGAGACCCAGTACTTC. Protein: CAWSTGTTSQETQYF.

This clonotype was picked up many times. For the CDR3, the DNA is TGTGCCAGCAGCTTACCTGGGGGAGCACAAGAGACCCAGTACTTC. Amino acids: CASSLPGGAQETQYF. The J gene is TRBJ2-5, the V gene TRBV7-8; tentatively, D is TRBD1 or TRBD2 (5 bases each). Trimming removed 2 bases at V and 2 bases at J, with 12 bases between. This CDR3 region has 15 residues. Germline CDR1 reads SGHVS; CDR2 reads FQNEAQ. Based on the CDR3 plus reference TRBV7-8 and TRBJ2-5, the full variable domain is GAGVSQSPRYKVAKRGQDVALRCDPISGHVSLFWYQQALGQGPEFLTYFQNEAQLDKSGLPSDRFFAERPEGSVSTLKIQRTQQEDSAVYLCASSLPGGAQETQYFGPGTRLLVL.

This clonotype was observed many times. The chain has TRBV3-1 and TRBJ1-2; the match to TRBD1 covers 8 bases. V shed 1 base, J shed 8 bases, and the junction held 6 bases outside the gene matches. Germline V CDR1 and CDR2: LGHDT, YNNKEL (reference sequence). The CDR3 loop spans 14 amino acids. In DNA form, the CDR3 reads TGTGCCAGCAGCCAAGCCCTCAGGGGGCTAGGCTACACCTTC. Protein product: CASSQALRGLGYTF.